A selection of T cell receptor beta chains follows, all from one sample in a study of blood T cell repertoires in COVID-19. Data came from immunoSEQ multiplex PCR; TCRdb stores just in-frame clones and leaves some out. The sample holds over 100,000 clones, around 86% seen once. The specimen was peripheral blood. These receptors all come from a woman aged 70-85 years with COVID-19, enrolled during active disease. The CDR3 runs from the conserved cysteine through the conserved F or W. A D gene is named only where the DNA matches it firmly. Rows may omit the clone size; those that give it use once, few, many or a size class.

j_gene	d_gene	len	abundance	v_gene	CDR3nt	CDR3aa
TRBJ2-1	NA	15	NA	TRBV4-2	TGTGCCAGCAGCCTCGCGGGGGCCCTTTACAATGAGCAGTTCTTC	CASSLAGALYNEQFF
TRBJ1-1	NA	15	NA	TRBV5-1	TGCGCCAGCAGCTTGGAAGGCGGGGGGAACACTGAAGCTTTCTTT	CASSLEGGGNTEAFF
TRBJ1-5	TRBD1	17	few	TRBV15	TGTGCCACCAGCTCGTGGGTGGGACAGGCCCGCAATCAGCCCCAGCATTTT	CATSSWVGQARNQPQHF
TRBJ1-6	TRBD1	14	NA	TRBV5-1	TGCGCCAGCAGCTTGGGACAGGGGGATTCACCCCTCCACTTT	CASSLGQGDSPLHF
TRBJ2-1	TRBD2	15	NA	TRBV18	TGTGCCAGCTCACCACTAGCGGGGGCTTCCCATGAGCAGTTCTTC	CASSPLAGASHEQFF
TRBJ1-6	TRBD1	15	once	TRBV3-1/TRBV3-2	TGTGCCAGCAGTCAGGGGGCTTTAGAAAATTCACCCCTCCACTTT	CASSQGALENSPLHF
TRBJ2-3	NA	14	NA	TRBV5-1	TGCGCCAGCAGCACCACTAGCAGCACAGATACGCAGTATTTT	CASSTTSSTDTQYF
TRBJ1-5	NA	13	NA	TRBV2	TGTGCCAGCCATGACATTAGCAATCAGCCCCAGCATTTT	CASHDISNQPQHF
TRBJ2-7	NA	11	NA	TRBV2	TGTGCCAGCAGTGAAGCGAGGGAGCAGTACTTC	CASSEAREQYF
TRBJ2-2	NA	15	NA	TRBV6-5	TGTGCCAGCAGTTACTTGAGCTCAAACACCGGGGAGCTGTTTTTT	CASSYLSSNTGELFF